This TCR beta chain was obtained from a study of blood T cell repertoires in COVID-19. Overall study context: There were acute and convalescent COVID-19 samples, and they came from the United States, Italy and Spain. T cells, B-cell-depleted T cells, or PBMCs supplied cDNA or gDNA.

The CDR3 loop spans 15 amino acids. Trimming stripped 6 bases from V and 5 bases from J, with 20 bases between. The germline CDR1 and CDR2 sequences are MDHEN and SYDVKM. Per the study methods: For nucleated cells, counts were estimated from reference gene primer amplification. Assay: immunoSEQ multiplex PCR; the TCRdb copy retains only in-frame clones and omits some. V and J calls and clone size are as listed in that table; D and trimming were resolved from the DNA. Found here are more than 45,000 clones, approximately 88% of them singletons; the top ten hold 25% to 35%. Input material: peripheral blood. The chain has TRBV28 and TRBJ2-7, with a tentative D call TRBD2 (7 bases). The receptor was isolated from a human donor in a cohort sampled during active COVID-19. The CDR3 DNA reads as TGTGCCAGCAGCTCCCGAGGCGGGGGCTGGGACGAGCAGTACTTC. Translating gives CASSSRGGGWDEQYF.